The rows below give T cell receptor beta chains drawn from one sample of a study of Ad26.COV2.S vaccination and SARS-CoV-2 variants. Sequencing was performed with immunoSEQ multiplex PCR; in TCRdb, only in-frame clones are kept and a portion is missing. The repertoire holds roughly 270,000 clones, with roughly 86% as singletons. Sequencing used peripheral blood, obtained in a trial of Ad26.COV2.S vaccine versus placebo. Receptor source: a person aged 18-60 years who received the Ad26.COV2.S COVID-19 vaccine or a placebo. CDR3s leave out the opening cysteine and the closing phenylalanine or tryptophan. The order of the fields is clone size, V gene, CDR3 protein. Size is stated for part of the rows, as once, few or many counts, or as a class when the clone is expanded.

few	TRBV9	ASSSKDRATEAF
-	TRBV7-9	ASSLVGAGLSEQY
-	TRBV19	ASKSPGQGIYGYT
-	TRBV5-4	ASSSGGGGVYNEQF
-	TRBV6-2/TRBV6-3	ASSSLRTTYQETQY
-	TRBV7-2	ASSKRTGRYSNQPQH
once	TRBV7-2	ASSPQTGEGYEQY
-	TRBV7-2	ASSYLNVGSYEQY
-	TRBV7-2	ASSYSGSHNEQF
-	TRBV7-9	ASSVPGQGASPLH
-	TRBV29-1	SARDRGPYNEQF
-	TRBV4-3	ASSQVNRDGGYT
once	TRBV7-2	ASSLVGTGNQPQH
-	TRBV7-6	ASSGRGLNTGELF
-	TRBV7-2	ASSLAVSYEQY
-	TRBV7-9	ASSSRTGTSSYNEQF
-	TRBV6-2/TRBV6-3	ASSFGLAGGGLYEQF
many	TRBV25-1	ASSDPPTSGRPEQY
many	TRBV7-2	ASSLPGGGSPLH
-	TRBV29-1	SVEGEDSPYKLF